One and the same sample provided the 15 T cell receptor beta chains below, sequenced in a study of cytomegalovirus exposure and HLA in healthy donors. Vbeta (60) and Jbeta (13) primers were used in the PCR. The method was immunoSEQ multiplex PCR; TCRdb's version includes in-frame clones alone and lacks a portion of them. The table records some 140,000 clones, around four fifths of them present only once. Input material: PBMCs. These receptors originate from a male donor in good health and CMV-seropositive.

The chain links TRBV29-1 to TRBJ1-1, with D possibly matching TRBD1 (6 bases). V was cut by 4 bases and J by 1 base, with 13 bases left in between. This CDR3 is 14 amino acids long. Per the germline V gene, CDR1 is SQVTM and CDR2 is ANQGSEA. The CDR3 sequence is CSVGRGRTNTEAFF. CDR3 bases: TGCAGCGTTGGCAGGGGCCGTACGAACACTGAAGCTTTCTTT. The full variable domain, with the rest looked up from reference TRBV29-1 and TRBJ1-1, is SAVISQKPSRDICQRGTSLTIQCQVDSQVTMMFWYRQQPGQSLTLIATANQGSEATYESGFVIDKFPISRPNLTFSTLTVSNMSPEDSSIYLCSVGRGRTNTEAFFGQGTRLTVV.

This clone has a handful of counts. This chain uses TRBV7-2 with TRBJ2-1, with D possibly matching TRBD2 (6 bases). The CDR3 extends over 15 amino acids. Germline CDR1 is SGHTA and CDR2 is FQGNSA. V lost 7 bases and J lost 6, with 19 bases in between. This CDR3 reads CASTHVYAGGNEQFF. CDR3 DNA: TGTGCCAGCACTCACGTATACGCCGGGGGCAATGAGCAGTTCTTC.

The rearrangement joins TRBV5-1 to TRBJ2-2, with D possibly matching TRBD2 (6 bases). Trimming removed 5 bases at V and 1 base at J, with 12 bases between. The CDR3 spans 15 residues. CDR1 is SGHRS, CDR2 YFSETQ, per germline. The CDR3 region is CASRLRAGNTGELFF. CDR3 nucleotides: TGCGCCAGCAGACTCAGAGCGGGGAACACCGGGGAGCTGTTTTTT.

The rearrangement joins TRBV13 to TRBJ1-1, with TRBD1 matching over 7 bases. Unmatched junction bases numbered 6, after V lost 5 bases and J lost 3 bases. The CDR3 loop spans 14 amino acids. CDR1 PRHDT and CDR2 FYEKMQ come from the germline V gene (reference sequence). As DNA, the CDR3 is TGTGCCAGCAGCGCGAGACAGGGATACACTGAAGCTTTCTTT. Protein product: CASSARQGYTEAFF.

The gene calls are TRBV7-9 and TRBJ2-7, with unresolved D. There are 13 residues in the CDR3. Between the trimmed V and J ends, which lost 2 bases and 2 bases, there was a span of 7 bases. Germline values: CDR1 SEHNR, CDR2 FQNEAQ (reference sequence). As DNA, the CDR3 is TGTGCCAGCAGCTTACCAGGAACCTACGAGCAGTACTTC. Its translation is CASSLPGTYEQYF.

There are a few counts of this clone. The chain carries TRBV4-3 and TRBJ1-2, with 7 bases identical to TRBD1. Germline V lookup: CDR1 LGHNA, CDR2 YSLEER. The trim removed 0 bases at V and 7 bases at J, leaving 5 bases unmatched. CDR3 length: 14 residues. CDR3 residues: CASSQDEQGSGYTF. DNA for the CDR3: TGCGCCAGCAGCCAAGATGAACAGGGGAGTGGCTACACCTTC.

In its sample, this clone was seen a few times. The rearrangement joins TRBV5-4 to TRBJ2-5, with D maybe TRBD2 (7 bases). The V end was cut by 6 bases, the J end by 2 bases, with 11 bases between. Per germline, CDR1 SGHNT and CDR2 YYREEE (reference sequence). This CDR3 comprises 13 residues. Here the CDR3 reads CASKRGAQETQYF. As DNA, the CDR3 is TGTGCCAGCAAACGGGGGGCTCAAGAGACCCAGTACTTC.

This clone was picked up one time. V usage is TRBV4-1 and J usage is TRBJ2-7; a possible D gene is TRBD1 (5 bases). Germline-derived CDR1 and CDR2 are MGHRA and YSYEKL. This CDR3 has 13 amino acids. V was pared by 0 bases and J by 4 bases, with 7 bases between. DNA of the CDR3: TGCGCCAGCAGCCAAGACCGACAGTACGAGCAGTACTTC. Residues: CASSQDRQYEQYF.

This chain uses TRBV2 with TRBJ1-2, with 7 bases that match TRBD1. Germline lookup yields CDR1 SNHLY and CDR2 FYNNEI. V shed 5 bases, J shed 4 bases, and the junction held 4 bases outside the gene matches. CDR3 length: 13 amino acids. DNA for the CDR3: TGTGCCAGCAGTAGGGGACAGCTCTATGGCTACACCTTC. Encoded protein: CASSRGQLYGYTF.

In DNA form, the CDR3 reads TGTGCCAGCAGCTTACTGGCTAGCGGGAGCCACGAGCAGTACTTC. It codes for CASSLLASGSHEQYF. This chain connects TRBV7-3 to TRBJ2-7; 10 positions agree with TRBD2. The CDR3 consists of 15 residues. CDR1 SGHTA and CDR2 FQGTGA come from the germline V gene. V lost 2 bases and J lost 5; bases outside the gene matches: 6.

This sequence joins TRBV5-1 and TRBJ2-5; 7 bases fit TRBD2. CDR3 size: 16 residues. The germline gives CDR1 SGHRS, CDR2 YFSETQ. With 0 bases clipped from V and 0 bases from J, the junction kept 5 bases outside the gene matches. The CDR3 sequence: CASSLAPAGNQETQYF. The CDR3 DNA reads TGCGCCAGCAGCTTGGCCCCAGCGGGGAACCAAGAGACCCAGTACTTC.

The gene calls are TRBV14 and TRBJ1-2, with 7 bases identical to TRBD1. The ends lost 4 bases at V and 6 bases at J; junction bases unmatched: 5. The length of the CDR3 is 13 residues. Looked up from germline, CDR1 is SGHDN and CDR2 is FVKESK. The CDR3 is CASSPRTGDGYTF. CDR3 in DNA: TGTGCCAGCAGCCCCCGGACAGGAGATGGCTACACCTTC.

The V and J genes are TRBV5-8 and TRBJ2-3; 12 nucleotides line up with TRBD2. The junction had 3 bases not matched to a gene; V was cut back by 3 bases and J by 4 bases. Germline V CDR1 and CDR2: SGHTS, YDEGEE. The CDR3 is 15 residues long. CDR3 region: CASSSLAGGADTQYF. CDR3 sequence (DNA): TGTGCCAGCAGCTCCCTAGCGGGAGGGGCAGATACGCAGTATTTT.

This chain uses TRBV28 with TRBJ1-1, with no clear D. Germline V lookup: CDR1 MDHEN, CDR2 SYDVKM. The CDR3 has 13 amino acids. V shed 8 bases and J shed 5 bases, with 15 bases lying between them. CDR3 sequence: CASFGRVGTEAFF. CDR3 sequence (DNA): TGTGCCAGCTTCGGGCGGGTAGGAACTGAAGCTTTCTTT.

This chain uses TRBV6-1 with TRBJ2-7, with D perhaps matching TRBD2 (6 bases). V lost 0 bases to trimming and J lost 4 bases, with 16 bases between them. The CDR3 spans 16 residues. From germline, CDR1 is MNHNS and CDR2 SASEGT. The CDR3 region is CASSEALGLNFYEQYF. The CDR3 DNA sequence: TGTGCCAGCAGTGAAGCGCTGGGACTTAATTTTTACGAGCAGTACTTC.